This T cell receptor beta chain was recorded in a study of PD-1 blockade in classical Hodgkin lymphoma. Study-level results: Reports indicated that newly diagnosed patients had lower baseline TCR diversity than healthy donors did.

Time point: cycle 4 day 1 (C4D1), after 6 weeks of nivolumab. Relapse after autologous stem cell transplantation occurred in every patient, and brentuximab vedotin exposure varied. Profiling relied on immunoSEQ multiplex PCR, and the TCRdb table lists in-frame clones only, not all of them. The table includes 100,000 or so clones, about 92% detected once. With 2 bases clipped from V and 4 bases from J, the junction kept 4 bases outside the gene matches. The CDR3 has 14 residues. Germline V lookup: CDR1 MNHEY, CDR2 SMNVEV (reference sequence). As to this clone: What it recognizes is unknown.

The clonotype comes from a human donor with classical Hodgkin lymphoma. The V call is TRBV27, the J call TRBJ1-2; TRBD1 matches 7 bases. Sequencing used peripheral blood mononuclear cells (PBMCs), obtained before the fourth cycle of nivolumab. DNA for the CDR3: TGTGCCAGCAGTTTAAACAGGGGTGGCTATGGCTACACCTTC. It specifies CASSLNRGGYGYTF.